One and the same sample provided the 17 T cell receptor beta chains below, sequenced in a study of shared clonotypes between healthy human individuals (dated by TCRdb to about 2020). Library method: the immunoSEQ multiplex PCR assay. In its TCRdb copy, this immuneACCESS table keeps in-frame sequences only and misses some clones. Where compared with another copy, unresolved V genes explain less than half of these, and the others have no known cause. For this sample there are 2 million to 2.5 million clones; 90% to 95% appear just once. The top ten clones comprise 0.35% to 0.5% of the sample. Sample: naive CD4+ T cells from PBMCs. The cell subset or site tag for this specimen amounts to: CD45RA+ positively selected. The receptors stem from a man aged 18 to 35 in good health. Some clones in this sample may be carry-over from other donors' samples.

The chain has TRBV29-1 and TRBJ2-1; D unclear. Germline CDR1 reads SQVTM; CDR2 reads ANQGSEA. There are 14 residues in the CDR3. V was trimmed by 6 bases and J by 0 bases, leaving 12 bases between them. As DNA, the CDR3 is TGCAGCGTCTCCAAACGGAGCTCCTACAATGAGCAGTTCTTC. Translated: CSVSKRSSYNEQFF.

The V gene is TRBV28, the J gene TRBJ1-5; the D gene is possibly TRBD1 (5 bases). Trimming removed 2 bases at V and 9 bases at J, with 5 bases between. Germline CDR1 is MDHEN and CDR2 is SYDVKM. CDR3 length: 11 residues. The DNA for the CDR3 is TGTGCCAGCAGTTTAGGGGGGCCCCAGCATTTT. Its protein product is CASSLGGPQHF.

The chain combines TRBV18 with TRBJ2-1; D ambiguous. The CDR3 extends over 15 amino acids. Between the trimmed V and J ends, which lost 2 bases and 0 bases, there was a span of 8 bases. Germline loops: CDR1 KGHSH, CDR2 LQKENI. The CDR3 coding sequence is TGTGCCAGCTCACCAACTCAGAGCTCCTACAATGAGCAGTTCTTC. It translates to CASSPTQSSYNEQFF.

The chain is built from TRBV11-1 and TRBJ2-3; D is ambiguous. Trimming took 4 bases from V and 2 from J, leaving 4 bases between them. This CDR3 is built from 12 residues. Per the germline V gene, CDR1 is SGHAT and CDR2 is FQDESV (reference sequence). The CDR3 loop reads CASSWYTDTQYF. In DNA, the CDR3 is TGTGCCAGCAGCTGGTACACAGATACGCAGTATTTT.

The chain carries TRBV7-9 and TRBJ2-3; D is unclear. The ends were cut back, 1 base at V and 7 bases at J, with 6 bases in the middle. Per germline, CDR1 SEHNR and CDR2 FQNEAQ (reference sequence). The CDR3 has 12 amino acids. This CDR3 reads CASSLVDNTQYF. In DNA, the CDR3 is TGTGCCAGCAGCTTAGTTGACAATACGCAGTATTTT.

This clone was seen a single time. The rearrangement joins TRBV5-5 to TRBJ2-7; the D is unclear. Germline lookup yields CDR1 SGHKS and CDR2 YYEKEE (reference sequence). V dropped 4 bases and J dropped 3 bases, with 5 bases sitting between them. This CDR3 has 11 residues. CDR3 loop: CASSPDYEQYF. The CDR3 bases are TGTGCCAGCAGCCCAGACTACGAGCAGTACTTC.

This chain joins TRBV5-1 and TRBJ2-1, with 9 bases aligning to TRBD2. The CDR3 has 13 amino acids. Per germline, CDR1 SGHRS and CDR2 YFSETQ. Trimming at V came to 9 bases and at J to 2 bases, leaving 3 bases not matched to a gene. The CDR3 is CATAGGTYNEQFF. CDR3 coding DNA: TGCGCCACGGCGGGGGGGACCTACAATGAGCAGTTCTTC.

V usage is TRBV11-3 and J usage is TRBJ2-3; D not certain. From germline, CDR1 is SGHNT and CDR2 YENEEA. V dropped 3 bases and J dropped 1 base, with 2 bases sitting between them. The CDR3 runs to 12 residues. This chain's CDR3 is CASSLRTDTQYF. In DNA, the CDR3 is TGTGCCAGCAGCTTGCGCACAGATACGCAGTATTTT.

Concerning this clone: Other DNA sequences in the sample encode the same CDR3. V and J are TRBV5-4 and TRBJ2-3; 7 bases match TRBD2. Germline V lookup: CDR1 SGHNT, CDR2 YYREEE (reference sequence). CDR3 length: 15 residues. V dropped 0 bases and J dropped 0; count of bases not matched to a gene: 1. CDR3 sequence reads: CASSLVSGSTDTQYF. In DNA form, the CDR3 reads TGTGCCAGCAGCTTGGTTAGCGGGAGCACAGATACGCAGTATTTT.

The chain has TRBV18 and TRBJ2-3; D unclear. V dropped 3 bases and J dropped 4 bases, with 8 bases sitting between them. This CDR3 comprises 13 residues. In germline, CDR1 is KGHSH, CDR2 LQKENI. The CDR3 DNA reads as TGTGCCAGCTCACCTATGGTCGCAGATACGCAGTATTTT. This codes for CASSPMVADTQYF.

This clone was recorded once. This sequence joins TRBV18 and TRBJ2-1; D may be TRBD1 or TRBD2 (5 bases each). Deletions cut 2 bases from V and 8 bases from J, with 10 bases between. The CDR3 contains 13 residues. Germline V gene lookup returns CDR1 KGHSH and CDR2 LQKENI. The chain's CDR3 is CASSPMGRDEQFF. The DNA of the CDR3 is TGTGCCAGCTCACCAATGGGGCGGGATGAGCAGTTCTTC.

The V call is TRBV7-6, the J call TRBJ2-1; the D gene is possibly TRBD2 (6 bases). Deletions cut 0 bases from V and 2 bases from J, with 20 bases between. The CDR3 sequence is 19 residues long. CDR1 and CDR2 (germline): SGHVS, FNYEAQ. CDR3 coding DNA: TGTGCCAGCAGCTTAGCGCGCCCCCATGGGGTAGCGGCCTACAATGAGCAGTTCTTC. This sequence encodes CASSLARPHGVAAYNEQFF.

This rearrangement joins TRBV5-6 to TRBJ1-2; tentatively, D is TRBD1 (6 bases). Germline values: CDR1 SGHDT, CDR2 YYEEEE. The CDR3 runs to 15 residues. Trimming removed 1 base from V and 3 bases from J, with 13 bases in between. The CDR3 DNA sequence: TGTGCCAGCAGCTTGACAGGGCGGCTAGACTATGGCTACACCTTC. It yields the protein CASSLTGRLDYGYTF.

Here the CDR3 reads CASLKVGDRTQYF. Written as DNA, the CDR3 is TGTGCCAGCCTGAAAGTTGGTGATCGTACGCAGTATTTT. The chain recombines TRBV28 with TRBJ2-3; D gene uncertain. Between the trimmed V and J ends, which lost 8 bases and 8 bases, there was a span of 17 bases. CDR1 and CDR2 from the germline V gene are MDHEN and SYDVKM. The CDR3 is made up of 13 amino acids.

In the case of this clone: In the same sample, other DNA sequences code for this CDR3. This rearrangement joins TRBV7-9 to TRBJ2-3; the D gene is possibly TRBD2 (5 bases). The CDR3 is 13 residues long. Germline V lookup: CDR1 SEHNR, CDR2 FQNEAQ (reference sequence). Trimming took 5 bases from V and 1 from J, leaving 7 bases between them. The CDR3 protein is CASSPGGTDTQYF. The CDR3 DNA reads TGTGCCAGCAGCCCCGGGGGCACAGATACGCAGTATTTT.

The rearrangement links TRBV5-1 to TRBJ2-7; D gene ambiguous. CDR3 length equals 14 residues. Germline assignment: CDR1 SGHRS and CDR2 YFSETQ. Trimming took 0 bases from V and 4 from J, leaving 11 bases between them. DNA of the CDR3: TGCGCCAGCAGCTTGGGCAGAGATCATTACGAGCAGTACTTC. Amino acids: CASSLGRDHYEQYF.

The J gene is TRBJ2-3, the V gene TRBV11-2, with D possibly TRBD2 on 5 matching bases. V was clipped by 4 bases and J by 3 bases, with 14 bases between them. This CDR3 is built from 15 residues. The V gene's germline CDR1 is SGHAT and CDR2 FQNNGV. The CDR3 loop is CASSSWGAATDTQYF. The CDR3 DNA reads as TGTGCCAGCAGCTCCTGGGGAGCGGCAACAGATACGCAGTATTTT.